The clone carrying this T cell receptor (beta chain) was seen ten or more times. Antigen: not known. A second PCR, run for about 7 to 11 cycles, used a sample-barcoded 5' primer plus a J-beta primer mix. Using its own MiXCR run on the 5' RACE reads, TCRdb lists one record per CDR3 protein. The sample shows 800,000 or so distinct CDR3 sequences, more than 35% of them seen only once. This sample stems from a study of blood T cells in healthy people across ages. The CDR3 is 11 residues long. V was shortened by 5 bases and J by 8 bases, with 9 bases between the two germline ends. Germline V gene sequence: CDR1 SGHTA, CDR2 FQGNSA. Study-wide points: Relative to aged donors, long-lived donors carried more naive CD4+ cells and displayed higher diversity.

The genes are TRBV7-2 and TRBJ1-2, with a possible D match to TRBD1 (6 bases). Sequencing was carried out using blood. This TCR came from an elderly man in good health. CDR3 protein: CASSPGQGYTF. CDR3 coding DNA: TGTGCCAGCAGCCCTGGACAGGGCTACACCTTC. Combining the CDR3 with reference TRBV7-2 and TRBJ1-2 gives the whole variable domain GAGVSQSPSNKVTEKGKDVELRCDPISGHTALYWYRQSLGQGLEFLIYFQGNSAPDKSGLPSDRFSAERTGGSVSTLTIQRTQQEDSAVYLCASSPGQGYTFGSGTRLTVV.